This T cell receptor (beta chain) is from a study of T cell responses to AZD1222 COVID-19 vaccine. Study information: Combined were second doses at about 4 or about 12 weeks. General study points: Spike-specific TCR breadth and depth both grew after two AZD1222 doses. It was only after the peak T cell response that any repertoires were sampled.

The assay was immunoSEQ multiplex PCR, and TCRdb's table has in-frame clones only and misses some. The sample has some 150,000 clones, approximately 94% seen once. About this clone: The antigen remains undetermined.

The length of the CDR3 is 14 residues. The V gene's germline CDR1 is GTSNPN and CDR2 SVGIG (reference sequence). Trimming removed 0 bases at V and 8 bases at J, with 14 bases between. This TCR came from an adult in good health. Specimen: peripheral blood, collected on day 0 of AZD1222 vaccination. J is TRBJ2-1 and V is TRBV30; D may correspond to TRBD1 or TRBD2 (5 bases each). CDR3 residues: CAWSVFGVGDEQFF. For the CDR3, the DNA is TGTGCCTGGAGTGTATTCGGGGTAGGGGATGAGCAGTTCTTC.